The present T cell receptor (beta chain) was sequenced within a study of TIL therapy for anti-PD-1-resistant metastatic lung cancer. Turning to the study itself: Tumors carried a median roughly 1.5 non-synonymous mutations per megabase.

On this clone itself: Antigen: not known.

The CDR3 is made up of 14 amino acids. Trimming pared 5 bases from V and 6 bases from J, leaving 16 bases between. CDR1 and CDR2 from the germline V gene are MRHNA and SNTAGT. The libraries were made with immunoSEQ v3. Survey-level samples got 2 million or so read pairs; deep-level samples got roughly 4.5-6 million. TCRdb's copy holds only in-frame clones and misses some; the assay was immunoSEQ multiplex PCR. The sample carries more than 90,000 clones, about three fifths recorded once. Regarding the study as a whole: Treatment-naive, never-smoker and oncogene-addicted patients were overrepresented in this highly selected cohort.

Time point noted: pre-treatment sample, taken before nivolumab and TIL therapy. Pleural nodules or supraclavicular lymph nodes made up most of the excised metastases sampled. Patients then received nivolumab; progressors got lymphodepletion, TIL and IL-2. V is TRBV6-4 and J is TRBJ1-2; a possible D gene is TRBD1 (5 bases). The sequencing used tumor tissue, collected at baseline. This sequence originates from a person aged 25 to 85 with non-small cell lung cancer. DNA for the CDR3: TGTGCCAGCAGTCTGGGACGAGGCGTGGATGGCTACACCTTC. Residues: CASSLGRGVDGYTF.